This paragraph covers one TCR beta chain sequence. Its antigen remains unknown. The data were obtained in a study of T-cell memory formation after mild COVID-19. Study overall: TCR clusters largely stayed donor specific.

TCR alpha and TCR beta cDNA libraries with sample barcodes and UMIs came from 5'RACE using constant-segment primers. TCRdb redid the calling of the 5' RACE reads with MiXCR, one entry per CDR3 protein. This table holds tens of thousands of distinct CDR3 sequences, roughly 9.5% found once. General study points: Contracting clones, day 15 to 85, had balanced CD4/CD8, and later expanders favored CD4+. CD4+ contracting clones were found mainly in CM and EM, and CD8+ ones in EMRA.

V was trimmed by 8 bases and J by 10 bases, leaving 12 bases between them. Germline CDR1 and CDR2: LGHDT and YNNKEL (reference sequence). The CDR3 length is 11 residues. The sample comprised PBMCs or a T cell subset sorted from them (not recorded which). The rearrangement links TRBV3-1 to TRBJ2-1, with TRBD2 as a possible D gene (6 bases). The clonotype comes from a man aged 18 to 30 who had mild COVID-19 (a few samples of this study predate the infection). Cell type and time point are not known. The CDR3 DNA is TGTGCCAGCTCGGGAAGCGGGGAGCAGTTCTTC. Translated: CASSGSGEQFF.